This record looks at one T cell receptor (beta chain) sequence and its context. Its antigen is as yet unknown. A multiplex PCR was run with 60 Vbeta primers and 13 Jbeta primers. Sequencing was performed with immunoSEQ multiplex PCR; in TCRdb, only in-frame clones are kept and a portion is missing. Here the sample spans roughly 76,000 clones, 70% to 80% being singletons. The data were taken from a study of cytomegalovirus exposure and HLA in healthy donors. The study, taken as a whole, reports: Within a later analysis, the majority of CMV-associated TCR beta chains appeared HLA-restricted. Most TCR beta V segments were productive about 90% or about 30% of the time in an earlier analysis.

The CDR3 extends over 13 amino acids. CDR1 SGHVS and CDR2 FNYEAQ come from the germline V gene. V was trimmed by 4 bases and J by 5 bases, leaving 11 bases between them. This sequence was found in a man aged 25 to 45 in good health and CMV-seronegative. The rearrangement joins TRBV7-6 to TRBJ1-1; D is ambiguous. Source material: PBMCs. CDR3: CASSSRTATEAFF. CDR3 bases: TGTGCCAGCAGCTCCCGGACTGCGACTGAAGCTTTCTTT.